This T cell receptor beta chain was identified during a study of T cells in Graves' hyperthyroidism and ophthalmopathy. This clonotype was seen repeatedly, ten times or more. RNA transcripts gave rise to amplified TCR beta CDR3 regions. The study used the HTBI primer set for a first-round RT-PCR of the TCR CDR3. TCRdb independently ran MiXCR on the multiplex PCR reads; one entry per CDR3 protein. The data show around 600,000 distinct CDR3 sequences, with roughly 15% seen just once and under 3.5% held by the top ten. Germline V lookup: CDR1 SGHRS, CDR2 YFSETQ. The CDR3 is 15 residues long. The V gene end was trimmed by 5 bases and the J gene end by 0 bases; junction bases not matched to a gene: 5. The cohort's ophthalmopathy patients, a group with duration under 3 months, had a Clinical Activity Score of at least 3 and a NOSPECS grade of at least 4. The study based diagnoses on clinical symptoms, serum thyroxine and TRAb, thyroid ultrasound and orbital computed tomography.

Sequenced: blood. The chain couples TRBV5-1 to TRBJ2-3; 8 bases fit TRBD1. This receptor was identified in a woman between 35 and 50 years old with Graves' ophthalmopathy. This CDR3 is CASRNGQGSTDTQYF. CDR3 sequence (DNA): TGCGCCAGCAGAAATGGACAGGGTAGCACAGATACGCAGTATTTT. The variable domain in full, completed from reference TRBV5-1 and TRBJ2-3, reads KAGVTQTPRYLIKTRGQQVTLSCSPISGHRSVSWYQQTPGQGLQFLFEYFSETQRNKGNFPGRFSGRQFSNSRSEMNVSTLELGDSALYLCASRNGQGSTDTQYFGPGTRLTVL.